These 24 T cell receptor beta chains were all obtained from the same sample, sequenced in a study of cytotoxic CD8 clonotypes in ibrutinib-treated CLL. The protocol was immunoSEQ multiplex PCR, while the TCRdb copy is restricted to in-frame clones and leaves out a portion. The sample records roughly 200,000 clones, about 75% being singletons. The starting material was PBMCs, obtained after 12 months of ibrutinib treatment. The receptors stem from a human donor with chronic lymphocytic leukemia.

This sequence joins TRBV6-5 and TRBJ2-7; D may be TRBD1 (5 bases). The CDR3 spans 14 residues. Germline V gene sequence: CDR1 MNHEY, CDR2 SVGAGI. V was pared by 6 bases and J by 0 bases, with 12 bases between. CDR3 sequence reads: CASRRTYSSYEQYF. As DNA, the CDR3 is TGTGCCAGCAGACGGACATACAGCTCCTACGAGCAGTACTTC.

This chain joins TRBV15 and TRBJ1-6; D is unclear. Germline CDR1 is LNHNV and CDR2 is YYDKDF (reference sequence). CDR3 size: 14 residues. V lost 0 bases to trimming and J lost 7 bases, with 7 bases between them. Here the CDR3 DNA reads TGTGCCACCAGCAGAGATAATCAGAATTCACCCCTCCACTTT. Translating gives CATSRDNQNSPLHF.

The chain is built from TRBV2 and TRBJ2-1, with a possible D match to TRBD2 (6 bases). Trimming stripped 1 base from V and 15 bases from J, with 19 bases between. This CDR3 has 14 residues. Germline V CDR1 and CDR2: SNHLY, FYNNEI. The CDR3 DNA reads as TGTGCCAGCAGTGAAGGACGGGTAGGCGGGGCGGGGTTCTTC. It codes for CASSEGRVGGAGFF.

The V call is TRBV15, the J call TRBJ1-1; D call uncertain. V dropped 5 bases and J dropped 0 bases, with 19 bases sitting between them. The CDR3 totals 17 residues. The germline gives CDR1 LNHNV, CDR2 YYDKDF (reference sequence). CDR3 nucleotides: TGTGCCACCAGCGCCTTGGCCCGACCCGGCGTGAACACTGAAGCTTTCTTT. Amino acid sequence: CATSALARPGVNTEAFF.

The chain uses TRBV5-4 and TRBJ2-6; 8 bases align to TRBD1. Per the germline V gene, CDR1 is SGHNT and CDR2 is YYREEE (reference sequence). The V and J ends lost 7 bases and 1 base, in that order; junction bases with no gene match: 16. This CDR3 is built from 19 residues. This CDR3 reads CASFKLDRALGSGANVLTF. DNA of the CDR3: TGTGCCAGCTTTAAGTTGGACAGGGCCCTGGGATCTGGGGCCAACGTCCTGACTTTC.

The chain uses TRBV5-1 and TRBJ1-1; 7 nucleotides agree with TRBD1. Germline V gives CDR1 SGHRS, CDR2 YFSETQ. The CDR3 is 19 residues long. The J segment lost 4 bases and the V segment lost 0 bases, leaving 18 bases of the junction unmatched. CDR3 region: CASSLADRARKGFSTEAFF. CDR3 bases: TGCGCCAGCAGCTTGGCCGACAGGGCAAGAAAGGGATTTAGCACTGAAGCTTTCTTT.

The chain carries TRBV30 and TRBJ1-5; D possibly corresponds to TRBD1 (6 bases). Germline V gene data show CDR1 as GTSNPN and CDR2 as SVGIG (reference sequence). The CDR3 contains 13 residues. Trimming took 6 bases from V and 3 from J, leaving 12 bases between them. The CDR3 reads CACAGGPNQPQHF. DNA for the CDR3: TGTGCCTGCGCCGGGGGCCCCAATCAGCCCCAGCATTTT.

V is TRBV28 and J is TRBJ1-1; D gene uncertain. This CDR3 is built from 14 residues. Per the germline V gene, CDR1 is MDHEN and CDR2 is SYDVKM. The V and J ends lost 5 bases and 7 bases respectively, with 17 bases between them. CDR3 DNA sequence: TGTGCCAGCAGTCCGGGGATGCGGGCTGTTGAAGCTTTCTTT. It encodes CASSPGMRAVEAFF.

The chain has TRBV6-5 and TRBJ1-4; D is undetermined. From germline, CDR1 is MNHEY and CDR2 SVGAGI. The CDR3 runs 14 residues. The ends were cut back, 2 bases at V and 7 bases at J, with 11 bases in the middle. CDR3 residues: CASSYEGAGEKLFF. In DNA form, the CDR3 reads TGTGCCAGCAGTTACGAGGGCGCGGGTGAAAAACTGTTTTTT.

This clone was picked up one time. The chain uses TRBV18 and TRBJ1-2, with D unclear. This CDR3 comprises 14 residues. Trimming stripped 6 bases from V and 1 base from J, with 12 bases between. Germline V lookup: CDR1 KGHSH, CDR2 LQKENI. The chain's CDR3 is CASSTGTLNYGYTF. Here the CDR3 DNA reads TGTGCCAGCTCTACGGGCACACTTAACTATGGCTACACCTTC.

This clone was observed once. This rearrangement joins TRBV6-5 to TRBJ1-4; D gene uncertain. The CDR3 totals 15 residues. Germline assignment: CDR1 MNHEY and CDR2 SVGAGI. V was shortened by 3 bases and J by 11 bases, with 19 bases between the two germline ends. CDR3 sequence (DNA): TGTGCCAGCAGTTATGACGCGAACCTAGCGGGGAAACTGTTTTTT. Translated: CASSYDANLAGKLFF.

CDR3 sequence reads: CAWSPPMGEQYF. The CDR3 nucleotides are TGTGCCTGGAGTCCCCCAATGGGTGAGCAGTACTTC. The V and J genes are TRBV30 and TRBJ2-7; no clear D gene. CDR1 GTSNPN and CDR2 SVGIG come from the germline V gene (reference sequence). The CDR3 runs to 12 residues. V lost 2 bases and J 7 bases, leaving 12 bases between the germline ends.

This chain uses TRBV2 with TRBJ1-5; 7 bases are a match to TRBD1. CDR1 SNHLY and CDR2 FYNNEI come from the germline V gene. Trimming removed 7 bases from V and 4 bases from J; junction bases left unmatched: 13. The CDR3 spans 16 residues. CDR3 region: CASTNQRGQRNQPQHF. CDR3 DNA sequence: TGTGCCAGCACCAATCAGAGGGGGCAGAGGAATCAGCCCCAGCATTTT.

The rearrangement uses TRBV5-1 and TRBJ2-7; 8 nucleotides line up with TRBD2. Germline values: CDR1 SGHRS, CDR2 YFSETQ. With V trimmed by 2 bases and J by 4 bases, 5 bases remained unmatched. This CDR3 is built from 14 residues. The CDR3 region is CASSFQRESYEQYF. The DNA of the CDR3 is TGCGCCAGCAGCTTCCAGCGGGAGAGTTACGAGCAGTACTTC.

This chain joins TRBV9 and TRBJ1-4; no clear D gene. CDR3 size: 16 residues. From germline, CDR1 is SGDLS and CDR2 YYNGEE. V was cut by 0 bases and J by 1 base, with 10 bases left in between. CDR3 in amino acids: CASSVANGETNEKLFF. The CDR3, as DNA: TGTGCCAGCAGCGTAGCTAATGGGGAAACTAATGAAAAACTGTTTTTT.

The chain couples TRBV29-1 to TRBJ2-3; possibly TRBD1 or TRBD2 for D (6 bases each). Germline loops: CDR1 SQVTM, CDR2 ANQGSEA. Trimming removed 4 bases at V and 4 bases at J, with 12 bases between. This CDR3 region has 13 residues. Here the CDR3 DNA reads TGCAGCGTTGTTTGGGGGGCGGCAGATACGCAGTATTTT. It is translated as CSVVWGAADTQYF.

The rearrangement uses TRBV19 and TRBJ1-3; weak D call: TRBD1 (5 bases). CDR1 and CDR2 from the germline V gene are LNHDA and SQIVND (reference sequence). This CDR3 spans 19 amino acids. The V end was cut by 3 bases, the J end by 1 base, with 22 bases between. In nucleotides, the CDR3 is TGTGCCAGTAGTATTGCTCACTCCGGGACCGCCGGATCTGGAAACACCATATATTTT. As protein: CASSIAHSGTAGSGNTIYF. The full variable domain, rest sourced from reference TRBV19 and TRBJ1-3, is DGGITQSPKYLFRKEGQNVTLSCEQNLNHDAMYWYRQDPGQGLRLIYYSQIVNDFQKGDIAEGYSVSREKKESFPLTVTSAQKNPTAFYLCASSIAHSGTAGSGNTIYFGEGSWLTVV.

The V gene is TRBV2, the J gene TRBJ2-7; TRBD1 aligns across 8 bases. CDR3 length equals 14 residues. Germline V lookup: CDR1 SNHLY, CDR2 FYNNEI. Trimming cost V 6 bases and J 4 bases; bases outside gene matches: 8. The CDR3 region has the DNA TGTGCCAGCAGGTCAGGGGGCGAAAGGTACGAGCAGTACTTC. It yields the protein CASRSGGERYEQYF. Full variable domain (outside the CDR3, taken from reference TRBV2 and TRBJ2-7): EPEVTQTPSHQVTQMGQEVILRCVPISNHLYFYWYRQILGQKVEFLVSFYNNEISEKSEIFDDQFSVERPDGSNFTLKIRSTKLEDSAMYFCASRSGGERYEQYFGPGTRLTVT.

V usage is TRBV19 and J usage is TRBJ1-1; weak D call: TRBD1 (6 bases). The CDR3 loop spans 13 amino acids. The germline gives CDR1 LNHDA, CDR2 SQIVND (reference sequence). V was trimmed by 6 bases and J by 6 bases, leaving 14 bases between them. This chain's CDR3 is CASSYREWAEAFF. In DNA, the CDR3 is TGTGCCAGTAGCTACAGGGAATGGGCTGAAGCTTTCTTT.

The chain uses TRBV4-2 and TRBJ1-2; no clear D. The V and J ends lost 5 bases and 0 bases respectively, with 16 bases between them. CDR1 and CDR2 (germline): LGHNA, YNFKEQ. This CDR3 region has 16 residues. The CDR3 sequence: CASSSTLALSNYGYTF. The CDR3 DNA reads TGTGCCAGCAGCTCGACACTCGCACTTTCTAACTATGGCTACACCTTC.

This chain joins TRBV15 and TRBJ1-1; 11 bases line up with TRBD1. The J segment lost 5 bases and the V segment lost 1 base, leaving 9 bases of the junction unmatched. Germline V gene data show CDR1 as LNHNV and CDR2 as YYDKDF (reference sequence). The CDR3 is made up of 17 amino acids. This chain's CDR3 is CATSRGRTGGWGTEAFF. The CDR3 DNA sequence: TGTGCCACCAGCAGAGGTAGGACAGGGGGCTGGGGAACTGAAGCTTTCTTT.

The chain is built from TRBV7-9 and TRBJ1-5; D not certain. Trimming removed 1 base from V and 6 bases from J, with 7 bases in between. CDR3 length equals 13 residues. The germline V gene encodes CDR1 SEHNR and CDR2 FQNEAQ (reference sequence). CDR3 protein: CASSLGSFQPQHF. CDR3 nucleotides: TGTGCCAGCAGCTTAGGCAGTTTTCAGCCCCAGCATTTT.

This chain joins TRBV30 and TRBJ1-3, with TRBD1 matching 7 bases. The CDR3 totals 16 residues. J lost 3 bases, V lost 2 bases, and 10 bases had no gene match. Germline V gene data show CDR1 as GTSNPN and CDR2 as SVGIG (reference sequence). As DNA, the CDR3 is TGTGCCTGGAGTCCTGAGGGGGCGCGTGGTGGAAACACCATATATTTT. This encodes CAWSPEGARGGNTIYF.

V usage is TRBV4-1 and J usage is TRBJ2-1; D is perhaps TRBD2 (6 bases). The CDR3 runs to 14 residues. Trimming left V 3 bases short and J 7 bases short, with 13 bases between. Germline CDR1 MGHRA, CDR2 YSYEKL. DNA of the CDR3: TGCGCCAGCAGCCATCCCGGGACTTCAAATGAGCAGTTCTTC. It specifies CASSHPGTSNEQFF.